The TCR beta chain under discussion was sequenced for a study of T cells in Graves' hyperthyroidism and ophthalmopathy. This clonotype was recorded many times. The V gene lost 3 bases and the J gene lost 5 bases, with 10 bases spanning the gap. This CDR3 spans 13 amino acids. CDR1 is ENHRY and CDR2 is SYGVKD in the germline V gene. The source material, RNA transcripts, was used to amplify TCR beta CDR3 regions. With the HTBI primer set, the TCR CDR3 went through a first round of RT-PCR. TCRdb re-derived calls from the multiplex PCR reads in MiXCR, one entry per CDR3 protein. The table has nearly 750,000 distinct CDR3 sequences, about a third seen once. Disease duration under 2 months; hyperthyroidism patients were aged 18 to 65.

The chain recombines TRBV10-3 with TRBJ2-5; D is perhaps TRBD2 (6 bases). Sequenced material: blood. The sequence derives from a woman between 35 and 50 years old with Graves' hyperthyroidism. CDR3 DNA sequence: TGTGCCATCAGTGATCTCCGGGGGGAGACCCAGTACTTC. Translated, it gives CAISDLRGETQYF.